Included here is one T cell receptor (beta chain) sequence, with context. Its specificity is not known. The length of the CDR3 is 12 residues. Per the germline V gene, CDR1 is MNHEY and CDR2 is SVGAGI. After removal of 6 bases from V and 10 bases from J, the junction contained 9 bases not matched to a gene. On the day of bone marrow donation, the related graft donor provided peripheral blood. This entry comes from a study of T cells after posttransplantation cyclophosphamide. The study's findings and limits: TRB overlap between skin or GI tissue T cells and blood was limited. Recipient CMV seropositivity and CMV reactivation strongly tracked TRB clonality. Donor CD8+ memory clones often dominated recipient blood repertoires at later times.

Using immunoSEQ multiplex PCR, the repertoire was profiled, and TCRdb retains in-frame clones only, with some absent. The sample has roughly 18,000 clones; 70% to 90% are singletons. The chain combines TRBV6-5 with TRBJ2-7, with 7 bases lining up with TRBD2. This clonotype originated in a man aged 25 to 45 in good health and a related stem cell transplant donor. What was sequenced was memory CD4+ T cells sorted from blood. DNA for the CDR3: TGTGCCAGCAGAACAGCTAGCGGATCCCAGTACTTC. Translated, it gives CASRTASGSQYF.